This T cell receptor (beta chain) was found in a study of shared clonotypes between healthy human individuals. Study summary: Plates per donor: three CD4 naive, three CD4 memory, two CD8 naive, one CD8 memory.

The table came from immunoSEQ multiplex PCR; TCRdb's copy has only in-frame clones and leaves some out. The table lists about 580,000 clones, roughly 98% of them singletons. V lost 0 bases to trimming and J lost 10 bases, with 19 bases between them. There are 15 residues in the CDR3. Germline V gives CDR1 SGDLS, CDR2 YYNGEE. CD8 cells regarded as naive lacked CD45RO, were positively chosen for CCR7, and omitted terminally differentiated effector memory CD45RA+ cells. In the case of this clone: Its specificity is not known.

Broader study findings: Clonotypes not shared had lower generation probabilities than those common to all four donors. Since donors were few, the genetic and exposure-history diversity represented was limited.

The chain combines TRBV9 with TRBJ2-5, with D perhaps TRBD1 (6 bases). The receptor's source is a man in his thirties or forties in good health. Specimen: naive CD8+ T cells sorted from blood. The CDR3, as DNA: TGTGCCAGCAGCGTAGTACAGGGCCCCATCGCAGACCAGTACTTC. It translates to CASSVVQGPIADQYF.